This T cell receptor beta chain was retrieved from a study of T cell changes during pregnancy in multiple sclerosis. The ends were cut back, 1 base at V and 5 bases at J, with 14 bases in the middle. Germline loops: CDR1 LNHDA, CDR2 SQIVND (reference sequence). CDR3 length equals 15 residues. This table comes from immunoSEQ multiplex PCR, and its TCRdb copy is limited to in-frame clones, with some not included. The sample lists some 37,000 clones; around nine tenths were seen once. The sample in question was CD4+ T cells from peripheral blood mononuclear cells, obtained in the first trimester of pregnancy. The rearrangement links TRBV19 to TRBJ1-1; D ambiguous. The source is a female donor with multiple sclerosis, enrolled in a pregnancy study. The CDR3 DNA sequence: TGTGCCAGTAGTATAGTGGCGGCGAGGAGAACTGAAGCTTTCTTT. This gives the protein CASSIVAARRTEAFF.